The 32 T cell receptor beta chains reported below all come from one sample, sequenced in a study of blood T cell repertoires in COVID-19. Using immunoSEQ multiplex PCR, the repertoire was profiled, and TCRdb retains in-frame clones only, with some absent. Among around 80,000 clones listed, 70% to 85% were seen once. Input material: peripheral blood. The receptors derive from a man aged 50 to 59 with active or convalescent COVID-19.

This clone was seen more than once but under ten times. This rearrangement joins TRBV2 to TRBJ1-5, with TRBD1 matching 8 bases. V was pared by 4 bases and J by 6 bases, with 8 bases of the junction left unmatched. The CDR3 spans 15 residues. The germline V gene has CDR1 SNHLY and CDR2 FYNNEI. CDR3 bases: TGTGCCAGCAGTGGTAGCAGGGGGCTAGGTCAGCCCCAGCATTTT. The encoded protein is CASSGSRGLGQPQHF.

This chain joins TRBV5-3 and TRBJ2-5; D may be TRBD1 (5 bases). TRBV5-3 counts as an open reading frame of uncertain function. Trimming shortened V by 0 bases and J by 3 bases, and 15 bases separated the two germline ends. This CDR3 comprises 16 residues. This CDR3 is CARSLEGAGPKETQYF. The CDR3 nucleotides are TGTGCCAGAAGCTTGGAAGGGGCAGGCCCTAAAGAGACCCAGTACTTC.

V usage is TRBV4-1 and J usage is TRBJ1-5; unclear D gene. Trimming cost V 0 bases and J 7 bases, with 19 bases left between them. The CDR3 length is 17 residues. The germline CDR1 and CDR2 sequences are MGHRA and YSYEKL. The CDR3 DNA follows: TGCGCCAGCAGCCAAGATCGGGCGGCAGGACTTAGCCAGCCCCAGCATTTT. Translating it yields CASSQDRAAGLSQPQHF.

CDR3 bases: TGTGCCACCCAGGGGACAGGGTTGAACGAGCAGTACTTC. Residues: CATQGTGLNEQYF. The chain carries TRBV10-3 and TRBJ2-7, with 9 bases fitting TRBD1. The V and J ends lost 10 bases and 5 bases, in that order; junction bases with no gene match: 9. Per germline, CDR1 ENHRY and CDR2 SYGVKD. The CDR3 consists of 13 residues.

The chain recombines TRBV19 with TRBJ2-7, with 10 positions matching TRBD1. The CDR3 runs to 15 residues. After removal of 3 bases from V and 2 bases from J, the junction contained 4 bases not matched to a gene. CDR1 is LNHDA and CDR2 is SQIVND in the germline V gene (reference sequence). The CDR3 region has the DNA TGTGCCAGTAGTATGGGGGACAGGGGCACCTACGAGCAGTACTTC. As protein: CASSMGDRGTYEQYF.

This clone showed up just a few times. This chain links TRBV7-2 with TRBJ1-4, with TRBD1 identical over 7 bases. V was pared by 1 base and J by 0 bases, with 8 bases of the junction left unmatched. CDR1 and CDR2 (germline): SGHTA, FQGNSA. The CDR3 has 18 residues. The CDR3 is CASSLGDRALATNEKLFF. CDR3 coding DNA: TGTGCCAGCAGCTTAGGCGACAGGGCACTTGCAACTAATGAAAAACTGTTTTTT.

The rearrangement joins TRBV29-1 to TRBJ1-4, with D possibly matching TRBD1 (5 bases). The V end was cut by 2 bases, the J end by 9 bases, with 7 bases between. The germline CDR1 and CDR2 sequences are SQVTM and ANQGSEA. The CDR3 is made up of 11 amino acids. This CDR3 is CSVETGQKLFF. The CDR3 coding sequence is TGCAGCGTTGAAACAGGCCAAAAACTGTTTTTT.

The V gene is TRBV11-2, the J gene TRBJ2-3, with D unresolved. From germline, CDR1 is SGHAT and CDR2 FQNNGV. With 5 bases removed from V and 2 bases from J, the gap between germline ends came to 8 bases. The CDR3 loop spans 13 amino acids. CDR3 protein: CASSAAVTDTQYF. CDR3 DNA sequence: TGTGCCAGCAGCGCCGCGGTCACAGATACGCAGTATTTT.

The table lists this clone with a count of one. The chain couples TRBV19 to TRBJ2-5; TRBD1 is a possible D gene (5 bases). Between the trimmed V and J ends, which lost 2 bases and 3 bases, there was a span of 7 bases. Germline lookup yields CDR1 LNHDA and CDR2 SQIVND (reference sequence). The CDR3 contains 13 residues. The CDR3 protein is CASSITREETQYF. CDR3 in DNA: TGTGCCAGTAGTATAACCAGGGAAGAGACCCAGTACTTC.

The chain has TRBV18 and TRBJ1-1, with 8 bases identical to TRBD1. With 3 bases clipped from V and 4 bases from J, the junction kept 4 bases outside the gene matches. This CDR3 spans 14 amino acids. Germline V lookup: CDR1 KGHSH, CDR2 LQKENI. The CDR3 here is CASSPSQGGTEAFF. CDR3 nucleotide sequence: TGTGCCAGCTCACCCTCACAGGGGGGCACTGAAGCTTTCTTT. Using reference TRBV18 and TRBJ1-1 for the parts outside the CDR3, the full variable domain is NAGVMQNPRHLVRRRGQEARLRCSPMKGHSHVYWYRQLPEEGLKFMVYLQKENIIDESGMPKERFSAEFPKEGPSILRIQQVVRGDSAAYFCASSPSQGGTEAFFGQGTRLTVV.

V is TRBV12-3 or TRBV12-4 and J is TRBJ1-2, with 9 bases identical to TRBD1. The CDR3 consists of 12 residues. Trimming removed 5 bases from V and 8 bases from J; junction bases left unmatched: 3. This CDR3 reads CASSGTGWGYTF. The CDR3 DNA follows: TGTGCCAGCAGTGGGACAGGGTGGGGCTACACCTTC.

The chain employs TRBV5-1 and TRBJ1-2; possibly TRBD1 for D (6 bases). The CDR3 runs 14 residues. V lost 4 bases, J lost 1 base, and 11 bases lay in between. The germline CDR1 and CDR2 sequences are SGHRS and YFSETQ. The CDR3 protein is CASSASDSNYGYTF. In DNA form, the CDR3 reads TGCGCCAGCAGCGCCTCGGACAGTAACTATGGCTACACCTTC.

This chain uses TRBV9 with TRBJ2-5; tentative D call: TRBD1 (6 bases). Between the trimmed V and J ends, which lost 0 bases and 1 base, there was a span of 10 bases. This CDR3 is built from 15 residues. Germline V lookup: CDR1 SGDLS, CDR2 YYNGEE. The CDR3 nucleotides read TGTGCCAGCAGCGTAGGGACAGCAAGCCAAGAGACCCAGTACTTC. As protein: CASSVGTASQETQYF.

The J gene is TRBJ2-4, the V gene TRBV3-1 (or the pseudogene TRBV3-2); maybe TRBD2 (7 bases). Trimming pared 0 bases from V and 3 bases from J, leaving 15 bases between. The CDR3 extends over 17 amino acids. CDR1 and CDR2 from the germline V gene are LGHDT and YNNKEL (reference sequence). The CDR3 is CASSQEGGGPHKNIQYF. CDR3 nucleotide sequence: TGTGCCAGCAGCCAAGAAGGGGGGGGGCCTCACAAAAACATTCAGTACTTC.

V gene TRBV11-3 combines with J gene TRBJ2-3; TRBD2 aligns across 10 bases. The germline CDR1 and CDR2 sequences are SGHNT and YENEEA. CDR3 length: 15 amino acids. The V and J ends lost 3 bases and 2 bases, in that order; junction bases with no gene match: 2. This CDR3 is CASSLGLANTDTQYF. CDR3 DNA sequence: TGTGCCAGCAGCTTGGGACTAGCGAACACAGATACGCAGTATTTT.

This rearrangement joins TRBV19 to TRBJ2-4; 7 bases map to TRBD2. The germline gives CDR1 LNHDA, CDR2 SQIVND (reference sequence). The junction had 8 bases not matched to a gene; V was cut back by 1 base and J by 5 bases. This CDR3 spans 16 amino acids. CDR3 in amino acids: CASSIVSGRGQNIQYF. CDR3 bases: TGTGCCAGTAGTATAGTCTCGGGGAGGGGACAAAACATTCAGTACTTC.

J is TRBJ2-5 and V is TRBV19; 10 positions match TRBD2. J lost 6 bases, V lost 5 bases, and 15 bases had no gene match. Germline CDR1 reads LNHDA; CDR2 reads SQIVND (reference sequence). This CDR3 comprises 17 residues. This CDR3 is CASSPPMSTSGAKTQYF. The CDR3 DNA is TGTGCCAGTAGTCCCCCTATGAGCACTAGCGGGGCGAAGACCCAGTACTTC. Combining the CDR3 with reference TRBV19 and TRBJ2-5 gives the whole variable domain DGGITQSPKYLFRKEGQNVTLSCEQNLNHDAMYWYRQDPGQGLRLIYYSQIVNDFQKGDIAEGYSVSREKKESFPLTVTSAQKNPTAFYLCASSPPMSTSGAKTQYFGPGTRLLVL.

This clone came up once. The rearrangement joins TRBV25-1 to TRBJ1-1; 7 bases are shared with TRBD1. This CDR3 is built from 12 residues. Germline CDR1 is MGHDK and CDR2 is SYGVNS. V lost 6 bases to trimming and J lost 11 bases; unmatched junction nucleotides: 9. The CDR3 nucleotides are TGTGCCAGCAGCGAGGGGGCGCGTTGGGCTTTCTTT. The encoded protein is CASSEGARWAFF.

This chain links TRBV7-2 with TRBJ2-7; 10 positions match TRBD2. CDR1 and CDR2 (germline): SGHTA, FQGNSA. Trimming took 5 bases from V and 4 from J; bases not matched to a gene: 5. CDR3 length: 14 amino acids. CDR3 sequence (DNA): TGTGCCAGCAGCCCCGGACTAGCGGAGTACGAGCAGTACTTC. It codes for CASSPGLAEYEQYF.

The gene calls are TRBV9 and TRBJ1-1; D possibly corresponds to TRBD1 (5 bases). This CDR3 region has 16 residues. Germline V gene data show CDR1 as SGDLS and CDR2 as YYNGEE. The V end lost 3 bases, the J end lost 4 bases, and 19 bases lay between the germline ends. CDR3 region: CASSAQNLGGTTEAFF. The CDR3 bases are TGTGCCAGCAGCGCTCAGAACCTCGGGGGGACCACTGAAGCTTTCTTT. The whole variable domain, filled in from reference TRBV9 and TRBJ1-1, reads DSGVTQTPKHLITATGQRVTLRCSPRSGDLSVYWYQQSLDQGLQFLIQYYNGEERAKGNILERFSAQQFPDLHSELNLSSLELGDSALYFCASSAQNLGGTTEAFFGQGTRLTVV.

J is TRBJ1-2 and V is TRBV4-3; D uncertain. CDR1 is LGHNA and CDR2 is YSLEER in the germline V gene. CDR3 size: 16 residues. Trimming removed 0 bases from V and 1 base from J, with 12 bases in between. CDR3 residues: CASSQESYPVNYGYTF. The CDR3 DNA sequence: TGCGCCAGCAGCCAAGAGTCATACCCGGTTAACTATGGCTACACCTTC.

V gene TRBV3-1 (or the pseudogene TRBV3-2) combines with J gene TRBJ2-5; weak D call: TRBD2 (5 bases). Trimming cost V 4 bases and J 3 bases, with 9 bases left between them. This CDR3 contains 13 residues. CDR1 is LGHDT and CDR2 is YNNKEL in the germline V gene (reference sequence). CDR3 coding DNA: TGTGCCAGCAGCCGGCTAGCTGAAGAGACCCAGTACTTC. This translates into CASSRLAEETQYF.

The V and J genes are TRBV4-3 and TRBJ1-1; 9 positions match TRBD1. Germline V gives CDR1 LGHNA, CDR2 YSLEER. J lost 4 bases, V lost 3 bases, and 3 bases had no gene match. The CDR3 spans 14 residues. CDR3 amino acids: CASSQGDRATEAFF. The DNA of the CDR3 is TGCGCCAGCAGCCAGGGGGACAGGGCCACTGAAGCTTTCTTT.

The rearrangement joins TRBV12-3 or TRBV12-4 to TRBJ1-3, with D perhaps matching TRBD1 (5 bases). This CDR3 has 13 amino acids. The V gene lost 8 bases and the J gene lost 0 bases, with 8 bases spanning the gap. The CDR3 is CASRGSSGNTIYF. The CDR3 bases are TGTGCCAGCCGGGGGAGCTCTGGAAACACCATATATTTT.

The rearrangement joins TRBV11-3 to TRBJ2-7, with 7 nucleotides matching TRBD1. The junction had 3 bases not matched to a gene; V was cut back by 3 bases and J by 4 bases. The CDR3 runs 13 residues. Germline CDR1 SGHNT, CDR2 YENEEA. CDR3 in DNA: TGTGCCAGCAGCTTCGGGACAGCTTACGAGCAGTACTTC. Its protein product is CASSFGTAYEQYF.

This sequence joins TRBV11-3 and TRBJ2-7; a weak D match, TRBD2 (6 bases). This CDR3 contains 13 residues. Trimming removed 5 bases from V and 7 bases from J, with 15 bases in between. Germline CDR1 is SGHNT and CDR2 is YENEEA. This chain's CDR3 is CASSTGSTREQYF. In DNA, the CDR3 is TGTGCCAGCAGCACCGGGAGCACCAGGGAGCAGTACTTC.

The J gene is TRBJ1-1, the V gene TRBV12-5, with D possibly being TRBD1 (5 bases). CDR1 and CDR2 from the germline V gene are LGHNT and FRNRAP. The CDR3 runs 12 residues. V was shortened by 4 bases and J by 6 bases, with 9 bases between the two germline ends. The CDR3 bases are TGTGCTAGTGGTTCGGGGGGGGCTGAAGCTTTCTTT. It specifies CASGSGGAEAFF.

The chain carries TRBV2 and TRBJ1-2; D gene unclear. Germline V gene data show CDR1 as SNHLY and CDR2 as FYNNEI. This CDR3 contains 12 residues. The V gene lost 2 bases and the J gene lost 2 bases, with 3 bases spanning the gap. DNA of the CDR3: TGTGCCAGCAGTGAACGGAACTATGGCTACACCTTC. Amino acid sequence: CASSERNYGYTF. Full variable domain (outside the CDR3, taken from reference TRBV2 and TRBJ1-2): EPEVTQTPSHQVTQMGQEVILRCVPISNHLYFYWYRQILGQKVEFLVSFYNNEISEKSEIFDDQFSVERPDGSNFTLKIRSTKLEDSAMYFCASSERNYGYTFGSGTRLTVV.

This clone has only one observation. J is TRBJ2-7 and V is TRBV18; 7 bases line up with TRBD1. Losses at the gene ends were 6 bases for V and 4 bases for J; bases not matched to a gene: 18. This CDR3 comprises 17 residues. Germline assignment: CDR1 KGHSH and CDR2 LQKENI. CDR3 region: CASSPDHPTGSGYEQYF. The DNA for the CDR3 is TGTGCCAGCTCGCCCGACCATCCGACAGGGAGTGGGTACGAGCAGTACTTC.

The chain carries TRBV4-1 and TRBJ1-2; TRBD1 matches at 7 bases. V lost 1 base to trimming and J lost 4 bases; unmatched junction nucleotides: 3. CDR1 and CDR2 (germline): MGHRA, YSYEKL. CDR3 size: 14 residues. CDR3 protein: CASSQGGTAYGYTF. CDR3 nucleotides: TGCGCCAGCAGCCAAGGGGGGACAGCCTATGGCTACACCTTC.

In nucleotides, the CDR3 is TGCGCCAGCAGTGAGTGGACAGGGAGTGAGCAGTACTTC. Its translation is CASSEWTGSEQYF. The V gene is TRBV10-1, the J gene TRBJ2-7; 8 bases fit TRBD1. The CDR3 totals 13 residues. Germline CDR1 WNHNN, CDR2 SYGVQD (reference sequence). The V gene end was trimmed by 1 base and the J gene end by 7 bases; junction bases not matched to a gene: 3.

The gene calls are TRBV5-5 and TRBJ1-1; 7 positions match TRBD1. CDR3 length: 15 residues. Per germline, CDR1 SGHKS and CDR2 YYEKEE (reference sequence). Trimming took 4 bases from V and 6 from J; bases not matched to a gene: 12. The CDR3 DNA is TGTGCCAGCAGCGGAGGGGACAGATCAGCTTCTGAAGCTTTCTTT. It specifies CASSGGDRSASEAFF.